This TCR beta chain was documented in a study of T cell repertoires in cytomegalovirus infection. The overall study: It was the public TCR beta signatures that indicated both CMV infection and matching HLA type. General study findings and limits: Of the TCR beta families, the public ones yielded a cumulative frequency that identified carriers of CMV plus the relevant HLA. The ex vivo response was dominated by HLA-C-restricted CMV-specific TCR beta clonotypes.

TCRdb reprocessed the reads with MiXCR, giving one entry per CDR3 protein. This table has a few hundred thousand distinct CDR3 sequences, about 15% appearing once. This clonotype was observed at least ten times. Its specificity is not known. This CDR3 has 13 residues. In germline, CDR1 is MDHEN, CDR2 SYDVKM. V gave up 10 bases and J gave up 5 bases; unmatched junction bases: 9. What was sequenced was CD8+ T cells from PBMCs. This TCR was sampled from a human donor in good health (CMV status not recorded). Some clones in this sample may be carry-over from other donors' samples. The chain joins TRBV28 to TRBJ1-1; 8 bases are a match to TRBD1. The CDR3 here is CATHTGGGTEAFF. For the CDR3, the DNA is TGTGCCACCCACACAGGGGGTGGAACTGAAGCTTTCTTT. Drawing the rest from reference TRBV28 and TRBJ1-1, the complete variable domain is DVKVTQSSRYLVKRTGEKVFLECVQDMDHENMFWYRQDPGLGLRLIYFSYDVKMKEKGDIPEGYSVSREKKERFSLILESASTNQTSMYLCATHTGGGTEAFFGQGTRLTVV.